These 19 T cell receptor beta chains share one sample of origin, sequenced in a study of blood T cells in healthy people across ages. Through a sample-barcoded 5' primer and a J-beta primer mix, a second PCR was run for roughly 6 to 12 cycles. MiXCR, run by TCRdb on the 5' RACE reads, gives a single entry per CDR3 protein. The table shows about 580,000 distinct CDR3 sequences, with under 55% occurring only once. The sequenced sample consisted of blood. These receptors all come from an elderly man in good health.

CDR3 protein: CASSYHRTSGMYEQYF. CDR3 in DNA: TGTGCCAGCAGTTACCATCGGACTAGCGGGATGTACGAGCAGTACTTC. The V call is TRBV6-5, the J call TRBJ2-7, with 12 bases matching TRBD2. CDR1 MNHEY and CDR2 SVGAGI come from the germline V gene. With 2 bases clipped from V and 4 bases from J, the junction kept 6 bases outside the gene matches. CDR3 length: 16 amino acids.

The chain combines TRBV2 with TRBJ1-1, with TRBD1 as a possible D gene (6 bases). The germline CDR1 and CDR2 sequences are SNHLY and FYNNEI. This CDR3 has 16 residues. With 6 bases removed from V and 0 bases from J, the gap between germline ends came to 17 bases. CDR3 protein: CASRRRQGQMNTEAFF. CDR3 DNA: TGTGCCAGCAGGAGAAGGCAGGGGCAAATGAACACTGAAGCTTTCTTT.

The chain is built from TRBV20-1 and TRBJ1-1; D is unclear. The CDR3 length is 13 residues. V gave up 1 base and J gave up 1 base, with 7 bases separating them. Looked up from germline, CDR1 is DFQATT and CDR2 is SNEGSKA (reference sequence). Here the CDR3 DNA reads TGCAGTGCTAGAGCAGGAAAGAACACTGAAGCTTTCTTT. It yields the protein CSARAGKNTEAFF.

On this clonotype: Relative to the germline gene, one junction end is altered; a read error may explain this. The chain combines TRBV25-1 with TRBJ1-5, with D uncertain. Germline loops: CDR1 MGHDK, CDR2 SYGVNS. The CDR3 is made up of 12 amino acids. Here the CDR3 DNA reads TGTGTCAGCAGTGAATCTGGTCAGCCCCAGCATTTT. This sequence encodes CVSSESGQPQHF. The variable domain in full, completed from reference TRBV25-1 and TRBJ1-5, reads EADIYQTPRYLVIGTGKKITLECSQTMGHDKMYWYQQDPGMELHLIHYSYGVNSTEKGDLSSESTVSRIRTEHFPLTLESARPSHTSQYLCVSSESGQPQHFGDGTRLSIL.

This clonotype was picked up a small number of times. This chain uses TRBV20-1 with TRBJ2-1, with D maybe TRBD2 (6 bases). V was shortened by 6 bases and J by 10 bases, with 25 bases between the two germline ends. In germline, CDR1 is DFQATT, CDR2 SNEGSKA (reference sequence). The CDR3 has 15 residues. The CDR3 bases are TGCAGTGCAAGGGTAGGGGCTTCGGGAGTTTACGAGCAGTTCTTC. Amino acid sequence: CSARVGASGVYEQFF.

The rearrangement joins TRBV12-3 or TRBV12-4 to TRBJ2-3; 9 positions match TRBD1. The J segment lost 2 bases and the V segment lost 5 bases, leaving 5 bases of the junction unmatched. The CDR3 totals 15 residues. CDR3 nucleotide sequence: TGTGCCAGCAGTGGGGACAGGGCCACCACAGATACGCAGTATTTT. It is translated as CASSGDRATTDTQYF.

This clonotype turned up a few times. The chain recombines TRBV13 with TRBJ2-7; D unresolved. The germline CDR1 and CDR2 sequences are PRHDT and FYEKMQ (reference sequence). V was pared by 4 bases and J by 2 bases, with 6 bases between. This CDR3 spans 12 amino acids. The CDR3 DNA follows: TGTGCCAGCAGCTACCGAACCTACGAGCAGTACTTC. It codes for CASSYRTYEQYF.

This clonotype was seen a handful of times. The gene calls are TRBV5-1 and TRBJ2-1; 7 bases match TRBD2. J lost 10 bases, V lost 4 bases, and 5 bases had no gene match. This CDR3 is built from 12 residues. The germline V gene has CDR1 SGHRS and CDR2 YFSETQ. The CDR3 is CASSGAGEEQFF. DNA for the CDR3: TGCGCCAGCAGCGGCGCGGGAGAAGAGCAGTTCTTC.

The V gene is TRBV20-1, the J gene TRBJ2-1, with 11 bases matching TRBD2. The CDR3 is made up of 15 amino acids. V was clipped by 6 bases and J by 3 bases; unmatched bases: 7. Germline-derived CDR1 and CDR2 are DFQATT and SNEGSKA (reference sequence). The CDR3 DNA reads TGCAGTGCATTTCCTAGCGGGAGGAGCTACAATGAGCAGTTCTTC. Its translation is CSAFPSGRSYNEQFF.

This clonotype was seen many times. Here the CDR3 reads CASSYSWEETQYF. The CDR3 coding sequence is TGTGCCAGCAGTTACTCGTGGGAGGAGACCCAGTACTTC. This chain connects TRBV6-6 to TRBJ2-5, with D perhaps matching TRBD2 (5 bases). The CDR3 has 13 residues. Germline V CDR1 and CDR2: MNHNY, SVGAGI (reference sequence). V lost 0 bases to trimming and J lost 5 bases, with 7 bases between them.

V usage is TRBV21-1 and J usage is TRBJ1-1. TRBV21-1 corresponds to a pseudogene. The CDR3 totals 15 residues. CDR3 residues: CASSFFGRPPPEAFF. CDR3 coding DNA: TGTGCCAGCAGCTTCTTTGGCAGGCCTCCACCTGAAGCTTTCTTT.

J is TRBJ1-6 and V is TRBV4-1; 7 positions agree with TRBD1. V trimming: 4 bases; J trimming: 3 bases; junction bases outside the gene matches: 6. The CDR3 runs to 16 residues. The germline V gene has CDR1 MGHRA and CDR2 YSYEKL. CDR3 sequence (DNA): TGCGCCAGCAGCCCGACAGGGAACGGCTATAATTCACCCCTCCACTTT. Amino acids: CASSPTGNGYNSPLHF.

This clonotype occurred many times. The chain employs TRBV9 and TRBJ2-7; tentative D call: TRBD2 (5 bases). Trimming pared 0 bases from V and 4 bases from J, leaving 17 bases between. This CDR3 comprises 16 residues. Germline CDR1 is SGDLS and CDR2 is YYNGEE. CDR3 sequence (DNA): TGTGCCAGCAGCGTAGAGGCGACGAGACTAATTTACGAGCAGTACTTC. Residues: CASSVEATRLIYEQYF. Combining the CDR3 with reference TRBV9 and TRBJ2-7 gives the whole variable domain DSGVTQTPKHLITATGQRVTLRCSPRSGDLSVYWYQQSLDQGLQFLIQYYNGEERAKGNILERFSAQQFPDLHSELNLSSLELGDSALYFCASSVEATRLIYEQYFGPGTRLTVT.

In the case of this clonotype: An end of the junction differs from the germline gene, which may be a read error. This chain links TRBV9 with TRBJ2-7, with TRBD2 as a possible D gene (5 bases). The CDR3 has 14 amino acids. CDR1 is SGDLS and CDR2 is YYNGEE in the germline V gene. This CDR3 is CANSVAGEGGEQYF. The DNA for the CDR3 is TGTGCCAACAGCGTAGCCGGAGAGGGCGGCGAGCAGTACTTC.

In its sample, this clonotype was seen a few times. The chain is built from TRBV2 and TRBJ2-7; D call uncertain. Germline CDR1 SNHLY, CDR2 FYNNEI. This CDR3 has 14 residues. Trimming took 9 bases from V and 7 from J, leaving 22 bases between them. As DNA, the CDR3 is TGTGCCAGTTCTCGGAACCTCCCTGAAGGAGAGCAGTACTTC. It is translated as CASSRNLPEGEQYF.

The chain is built from TRBV7-2 and TRBJ2-7; TRBD1 matches at 7 bases. The CDR3 loop spans 14 amino acids. With 4 bases clipped from V and 2 bases from J, the junction kept 5 bases outside the gene matches. The germline CDR1 and CDR2 sequences are SGHTA and FQGNSA. CDR3 protein: CASSSGTAPYEQYF. The CDR3 coding sequence is TGTGCCAGCAGCTCCGGGACAGCACCCTACGAGCAGTACTTC. Combining the CDR3 with reference TRBV7-2 and TRBJ2-7 gives the whole variable domain GAGVSQSPSNKVTEKGKDVELRCDPISGHTALYWYRQSLGQGLEFLIYFQGNSAPDKSGLPSDRFSAERTGGSVSTLTIQRTQQEDSAVYLCASSSGTAPYEQYFGPGTRLTVT.

J is TRBJ2-5 and V is TRBV20-1; TRBD2 matches 12 bases. This CDR3 contains 16 residues. Germline trimming cut 4 bases from V and 5 bases from J; bases unmatched to any gene: 11. The germline gives CDR1 DFQATT, CDR2 SNEGSKA (reference sequence). The CDR3 loop is CSANPLLAGGLETQYF. The CDR3 DNA is TGCAGTGCTAACCCCCTACTAGCGGGGGGTCTCGAGACCCAGTACTTC.

The count of this clonotype is one. V is TRBV9 and J is TRBJ1-4; D not resolved. With 2 bases removed from V and 3 bases from J, the gap between germline ends came to 11 bases. This CDR3 region has 15 residues. Germline assignment: CDR1 SGDLS and CDR2 YYNGEE. Here the CDR3 reads CASSVRAGSNEKLFF. The CDR3 coding sequence is TGTGCCAGCAGCGTCCGCGCGGGATCTAATGAAAAACTGTTTTTT.

This chain uses TRBV25-1 with TRBJ2-1, with TRBD2 matching over 9 bases. Trimming cost V 7 bases and J 5 bases; bases outside gene matches: 6. The CDR3 runs to 14 residues. The germline gives CDR1 MGHDK, CDR2 SYGVNS. The CDR3 reads CASNPSGKNNEQFF. The CDR3 coding sequence is TGTGCCAGCAATCCTAGCGGGAAGAACAATGAGCAGTTCTTC.